This is a list of T cell receptor beta chains from one sample in a study of blood T cell repertoires in COVID-19. Sequencing was performed with immunoSEQ multiplex PCR; in TCRdb, only in-frame clones are kept and a portion is missing. The profile covers approximately 130,000 clones, with approximately 77% appearing a single time and around 18% taken by the ten largest. Input material: peripheral blood. The origin of the receptors is an elderly man with acute or convalescent COVID-19. Each CDR3 is given with its conserved first and last residue. A D gene is named only where the DNA matches it firmly. A row's size may be missing; if present it is once, few, many or a size class.

>TRBJ1-1|-|TRBV2|-
CASSERQATEAFF
TGTGCCAGCAGTGAGAGACAGGCCACTGAAGCTTTCTTT
>TRBJ1-6|-|TRBV2|-
CASKGQGSSYNSPLHF
TGTGCCAGCAAAGGGCAGGGGAGCTCCTATAATTCACCCCTCCACTTT
>TRBJ2-1|-|TRBV7-2|-
CASSSGQISYNEQFF
TGTGCCAGCAGCTCGGGACAAATCTCCTACAATGAGCAGTTCTTC
>TRBJ1-6|TRBD1|TRBV5-8|-
CASSFQGQESSPLHF
TGTGCCAGCAGCTTCCAGGGACAGGAGAGTTCACCCCTCCACTTT
>TRBJ2-1|TRBD1|TRBV5-6|-
CASFIGQGVEQFF
TGTGCCAGCTTTATTGGGCAGGGGGTTGAGCAGTTCTTC
>TRBJ2-1|-|TRBV5-1|once
CASSLVAESPAFF
TGCGCCAGCAGCTTGGTAGCGGAATCCCCCGCGTTCTTC
>TRBJ2-3|-|TRBV3-1/TRBV3-2|once
CASSQDGSAGGTDTQYF
TGTGCCAGCAGCCAAGATGGATCGGCAGGGGGCACAGATACGCAGTATTTT
>TRBJ1-2|-|TRBV2|-
CASSDDIYGYTF
TGTGCCAGCAGTGATGACATATATGGCTACACCTTC
>TRBJ2-4|TRBD1|TRBV25-1|once
CASESISGTEVAKNIQYF
TGTGCCAGTGAGAGTATTTCCGGGACAGAGGTAGCCAAAAACATTCAGTACTTC
>TRBJ1-2|-|TRBV6-2/TRBV6-3|-
CASSQAAGLRDYGYTF
TGTGCCAGCAGCCAAGCGGCGGGCCTCCGAGACTATGGCTACACCTTC
>TRBJ1-2|TRBD1|TRBV19|-
CASSTRTGGDYGYTF
TGTGCCAGTAGTACAAGGACAGGGGGCGACTATGGCTACACCTTC
>TRBJ1-6|TRBD1|TRBV6-2/TRBV6-3|-
CASSGSQGAWALHF
TGTGCCAGCAGTGGAAGTCAGGGGGCCTGGGCCCTCCACTTT
>TRBJ2-3|TRBD2|TRBV6-2/TRBV6-3|-
CASSYTSGGVTDTQYF
TGTGCCAGCAGTTATACTAGCGGGGGGGTCACAGATACGCAGTATTTT
>TRBJ2-3|TRBD2|TRBV4-2|few
CASSQKSRGGADTQYF
TGTGCCAGCAGCCAAAAGAGCCGCGGGGGGGCAGATACGCAGTATTTT
>TRBJ2-1|-|TRBV11-2|-
CASSLMGPYNEQFF
TGTGCCAGCAGTTTAATGGGCCCTTACAATGAGCAGTTCTTC
>TRBJ1-5|-|TRBV7-2|-
CASSSEQNQPQHF
TGTGCCAGCAGCTCCGAACAAAATCAGCCCCAGCATTTT
>TRBJ1-1|TRBD1|TRBV11-2|-
CASSPDRGTEAFF
TGTGCCAGCAGCCCCGACAGGGGCACTGAAGCTTTCTTT
>TRBJ1-2|-|TRBV7-2|-
CASSLGTALAGYTF
TGTGCCAGCAGCTTAGGCACCGCGCTTGCTGGCTACACCTTC
>TRBJ2-5|TRBD1|TRBV5-4|-
CASSSDGQGAPQETQYF
TGTGCCAGCAGCTCGGATGGACAGGGGGCGCCCCAAGAGACCCAGTACTTC
>TRBJ1-5|TRBD1|TRBV2|-
CASTIDREMQPQHF
TGTGCCAGCACCATTGACAGGGAGATGCAGCCCCAGCATTTT
>TRBJ2-4|TRBD2|TRBV19|-
CASTRREGVVQYF
TGTGCCAGTACCCGGAGGGAGGGAGTAGTTCAGTACTTC
>TRBJ2-7|-|TRBV27|once
CASSFWATSSYEQYF
TGTGCCAGCAGTTTTTGGGCAACGAGCTCCTACGAGCAGTACTTC
>TRBJ1-3|-|TRBV3-1/TRBV3-2|-
CASSRGATVSGNTIYF
TGTGCCAGCAGTCGGGGGGCGACAGTCTCTGGAAACACCATATATTTT
>TRBJ2-5|TRBD2|TRBV3-1/TRBV3-2|-
CASSSTSGGPQETQYF
TGTGCCAGCAGTTCTACTAGCGGGGGTCCCCAAGAGACCCAGTACTTC
>TRBJ2-7|-|TRBV18|-
CASSTGRGGGYYEQYF
TGTGCCAGCTCAACAGGGCGCGGGGGCGGCTACTACGAGCAGTACTTC
>TRBJ2-1|TRBD1|TRBV24-1|-
CATSALAPGGDYNEQFF
TGTGCCACCAGTGCCCTGGCCCCAGGGGGCGACTACAATGAGCAGTTCTTC
>TRBJ2-5|-|TRBV19|-
CASRLEGRSLGETQYF
TGTGCCAGCAGGCTCGAGGGCAGATCCCTTGGGGAGACCCAGTACTTC
>TRBJ1-1|-|TRBV5-6|-
CASSPGGINTEAFF
TGTGCCAGCAGCCCGGGGGGAATTAACACTGAAGCTTTCTTT
>TRBJ1-3|-|TRBV3-1/TRBV3-2|-
CASSQEPTDNTIYF
TGTGCCAGCAGCCAAGAACCGACTGACAACACCATATATTTT
>TRBJ1-2|-|TRBV12-3/TRBV12-4|-
CASTRLLNYGYTF
TGTGCCAGCACCAGACTTCTTAACTATGGCTACACCTTC
>TRBJ2-3|TRBD1|TRBV19|-
CASSMRYRGSTDTQYF
TGTGCCAGTAGTATGAGATACAGGGGTTCGACAGATACGCAGTATTTT
>TRBJ2-5|TRBD2|TRBV4-1|few
CASSLGTSGQETQYF
TGCGCCAGCAGCCTAGGGACTAGCGGGCAGGAGACCCAGTACTTC
>TRBJ1-1|TRBD1|TRBV7-9|few
CASSLAGQGMNTEAFF
TGTGCCAGCAGCTTAGCGGGACAGGGGATGAACACTGAAGCTTTCTTT
>TRBJ2-1|TRBD2|TRBV29-1|few
CSVEGTSGANEQFF
TGCAGCGTTGAAGGAACTAGCGGGGCTAATGAGCAGTTCTTC
>TRBJ2-3|-|TRBV6-5|-
CASSPPGVVTDTQYF
TGTGCCAGCAGTCCCCCCGGTGTGGTCACAGATACGCAGTATTTT
>TRBJ1-4|-|TRBV6-1|-
CASSEAVGGGGEKLFF
TGTGCCAGCAGTGAAGCGGTCGGAGGGGGGGGTGAAAAACTGTTTTTT
>TRBJ1-3|-|TRBV4-1|-
CASSQDWSGNTIYF
TGCGCCAGCAGCCAGGACTGGTCCGGAAACACCATATATTTT
>TRBJ2-7|TRBD2|TRBV7-9|few
CASSGLAGGSYEQYF
TGTGCCAGCAGCGGACTAGCGGGAGGCTCCTACGAGCAGTACTTC
>TRBJ2-2|-|TRBV27|-
CASSSVFSDTGELFF
TGTGCCAGCAGCTCGGTCTTCTCCGACACCGGGGAGCTGTTTTTT
>TRBJ2-5|TRBD2|TRBV4-1|few
CASRGGDMETQYF
TGCGCCAGCAGGGGAGGGGATATGGAGACCCAGTACTTC
>TRBJ2-2|-|TRBV6-5|-
CAVPWDIVKTGELFF
TGTGCCGTGCCCTGGGACATTGTAAAGACCGGGGAGCTGTTTTTT
>TRBJ2-7|-|TRBV7-2|-
CASSQGLYVNTYEQYF
TGTGCCAGCAGCCAGGGACTGTACGTCAATACCTACGAGCAGTACTTC
>TRBJ2-1|TRBD1|TRBV7-2|-
CASSLDRTGVRGQFF
TGTGCCAGCAGCTTAGATAGGACAGGGGTACGCGGGCAGTTCTTC
>TRBJ2-5|-|TRBV14|-
CASSPRASLGETQYF
TGTGCCAGCAGCCCGCGGGCCTCCCTCGGAGAGACCCAGTACTTC
>TRBJ2-7|TRBD1|TRBV9|-
CASSPGQGRLEQYF
TGTGCCAGCAGCCCCGGACAGGGACGGCTGGAGCAGTACTTC
>TRBJ1-1|TRBD1|TRBV5-4|-
CASSSLQGTEAFF
TGTGCCAGCAGCTCCCTACAGGGGACTGAAGCTTTCTTT
>TRBJ1-1|-|TRBV11-3|-
CASSQGSGATEAFF
TGTGCCAGCAGCCAAGGATCAGGGGCCACTGAAGCTTTCTTT
>TRBJ1-3|TRBD1|TRBV7-3|-
CASSFPGTATDGNTIYF
TGTGCCAGCAGCTTTCCCGGGACAGCGACAGATGGAAACACCATATATTTT